Presented here are 30 T cell receptor beta chains from one specimen sequenced in a study of beta chain features in type 1 diabetes. Study observations and caveats: All four CD4+ subsets of Type 1 diabetes patients contained TCRB CDR3s that were moderately but significantly shorter.

Expressed TCRB transcripts were sequenced, since all the RNA that had been isolated was reverse transcribed. Libraries were prepared by immunoSEQ multiplex PCR; TCRdb keeps only in-frame clonotypes and omits some of them. The sample carries some 370,000 clones, over 9% recorded once. For these TCRs, the target antigens are not known. Sequenced material: central memory CD4+ T cells from blood. Receptors originate from a man aged 25 to 40 with type 1 diabetes.

Only a few counts were recorded for this clone. This chain uses TRBV7-9 with TRBJ2-7, with TRBD1 as a possible D gene (5 bases). The CDR3 totals 14 residues. V lost 3 bases, J lost 5 bases, and 14 bases lay in between. From germline, CDR1 is SEHNR and CDR2 FQNEAQ (reference sequence). Written as DNA, the CDR3 is TGTGCCAGCAGCTTCCAGGGTGACGGCCACGAGCAGTACTTC. Amino acid sequence: CASSFQGDGHEQYF.

J is TRBJ2-5 and V is TRBV6-1; 8 nucleotides align to TRBD2. The CDR3 spans 15 residues. V lost 8 bases to trimming and J lost 1 base; unmatched junction nucleotides: 9. The germline gives CDR1 MNHNS, CDR2 SASEGT. CDR3 bases: TGTGCCAGCCGCCTCGGGGGGGGACCCCAAGAGACCCAGTACTTC. This translates into CASRLGGGPQETQYF.

The V gene is TRBV11-2, the J gene TRBJ2-7; D not certain. The CDR3 spans 13 residues. The V gene lost 4 bases and the J gene lost 5 bases, with 12 bases spanning the gap. Germline CDR1 SGHAT, CDR2 FQNNGV. The CDR3 reads CASSSFIGHEQYF. CDR3 nucleotide sequence: TGTGCCAGCAGCTCCTTCATAGGCCACGAGCAGTACTTC.

This chain links TRBV7-8 with TRBJ2-7, with 8 bases fitting TRBD2. Germline CDR1 reads SGHVS; CDR2 reads FQNEAQ. The length of the CDR3 is 17 residues. The ends lost 1 base at V and 4 bases at J; junction bases unmatched: 12. The CDR3 DNA reads TGTGCCAGCAGCTTAGTTCTACTACCGGGACTAGTATACGAGCAGTACTTC. Translated: CASSLVLLPGLVYEQYF.

This clone was seen only a few times. The J gene is TRBJ2-5, the V gene TRBV4-3; TRBD1 or TRBD2 may be the D gene (5 bases each). Trimming cost V 0 bases and J 7 bases, with 12 bases left between them. In germline, CDR1 is LGHNA, CDR2 YSLEER. The CDR3 covers 14 residues. The CDR3 coding sequence is TGCGCCAGCAGCCAAGATGGGGGTAGTGGGACCCAGTACTTC. It specifies CASSQDGGSGTQYF.

The CDR3 spells CASSLTGGGNIQYF. In DNA, the CDR3 is TGCGCCAGCAGCTTGACAGGGGGTGGAAACATTCAGTACTTC. The rearrangement joins TRBV5-1 to TRBJ2-4; 8 bases are a match to TRBD1. Germline-derived CDR1 and CDR2 are SGHRS and YFSETQ. The CDR3 loop spans 14 amino acids. V trimming: 1 base; J trimming: 6 bases; junction bases outside the gene matches: 3.

This clone turned up a few times. This chain connects TRBV4-1 to TRBJ1-4; TRBD1 aligns across 7 bases. Looked up from germline, CDR1 is MGHRA and CDR2 is YSYEKL. V lost 4 bases and J lost 4; bases outside the gene matches: 3. The CDR3 loop spans 14 amino acids. The DNA for the CDR3 is TGCGCCAGCAGCCTACAGGGGTTTAATGAAAAACTGTTTTTT. Its protein is CASSLQGFNEKLFF.

The chain uses TRBV10-3 and TRBJ2-5; TRBD2 is a possible D gene (6 bases). Trimming removed 3 bases from V and 2 bases from J, with 13 bases in between. The CDR3 is 15 residues long. Germline V gives CDR1 ENHRY, CDR2 SYGVKD. Written as DNA, the CDR3 is TGTGCCATCAGTGACCAGGGAGGTCGTCAAGAGACCCAGTACTTC. It encodes CAISDQGGRQETQYF.

The chain recombines TRBV30 with TRBJ2-3, with D hard to call. Germline values: CDR1 GTSNPN, CDR2 SVGIG (reference sequence). The V end lost 0 bases, the J end lost 4 bases, and 11 bases lay between the germline ends. This CDR3 contains 14 residues. The CDR3, as DNA: TGTGCCTGGAGTGTAAATAGCCGTCCAGATACGCAGTATTTT. Translating gives CAWSVNSRPDTQYF.

This clone appeared a few times. The chain recombines TRBV28 with TRBJ1-4; D possibly corresponds to TRBD1 (5 bases). With 7 bases removed from V and 8 bases from J, the gap between germline ends came to 26 bases. This CDR3 region has 17 residues. The V gene's germline CDR1 is MDHEN and CDR2 SYDVKM. The CDR3 bases are TGTGCCAGCATCACGGGGGGGACCCTAAGTCCAAGAGAAAAACTGTTTTTT. Residues: CASITGGTLSPREKLFF.

This clone was seen repeatedly, ten times or more. V is TRBV11-2 and J is TRBJ2-1, with D possibly being TRBD1 or TRBD2 (6 bases each). CDR1 and CDR2 from the germline V gene are SGHAT and FQNNGV. Trimming pared 5 bases from V and 8 bases from J, leaving 19 bases between. This CDR3 comprises 15 residues. The CDR3 region has the DNA TGTGCCAGCAGCCCCCGGGGGCTAGACGGGGATGAGCAGTTCTTC. Translating gives CASSPRGLDGDEQFF.

The chain recombines TRBV18 with TRBJ1-5, with a possible D match to TRBD1 (5 bases). The length of the CDR3 is 14 residues. V lost 3 bases to trimming and J lost 7 bases, with 13 bases between them. Germline V gene sequence: CDR1 KGHSH, CDR2 LQKENI. The CDR3 DNA sequence: TGTGCCAGCTCACCCCAGGGTCAGGGACAGCCCCAGCATTTT. Translation: CASSPQGQGQPQHF.

This clone was detected a few times. A read error may produce the germline difference seen at one junction end. The rearrangement joins TRBV7-9 to TRBJ2-1, with D hard to call. This CDR3 is built from 12 residues. Germline V gene lookup returns CDR1 SEHNR and CDR2 FQNEAQ (reference sequence). Here the CDR3 reads CASSQEMSAQFF. Here the CDR3 DNA reads TGCGCCAGCAGCCAAGAGATGAGCGCGCAGTTCTTC.

V usage is TRBV2 and J usage is TRBJ2-7; 7 bases are shared with TRBD2. Germline trimming cut 3 bases from V and 11 bases from J; bases unmatched to any gene: 13. CDR3 length: 14 residues. Germline lookup yields CDR1 SNHLY and CDR2 FYNNEI. CDR3 sequence reads: CASSELAGTQREYF. CDR3 coding DNA: TGTGCCAGCAGTGAGTTAGCGGGCACTCAGAGGGAGTACTTC.

This clone was picked up a small number of times. This specimen includes other DNA sequences encoding the same CDR3. The rearrangement links TRBV30 to TRBJ2-5; no firm D call. Trimming pared 2 bases from V and 4 bases from J, leaving 5 bases between. Germline CDR1 reads GTSNPN; CDR2 reads SVGIG (reference sequence). The CDR3 runs to 11 residues. The CDR3 DNA reads TGTGCCTGGAGTCTAGGAGAGACCCAGTACTTC. Amino acid sequence: CAWSLGETQYF. Supplemented by reference TRBV30 and TRBJ2-5, the full variable domain reads SQTIHQWPATLVQPVGSPLSLECTVEGTSNPNLYWYRQAAGRGLQLLFYSVGIGQISSEVPQNLSASRPQDRQFILSSKKLLLSDSGFYLCAWSLGETQYFGPGTRLLVL.

This clone showed up just a few times. The rearrangement uses TRBV6-5 and TRBJ2-3; D perhaps matches TRBD1 (6 bases). The germline V gene has CDR1 MNHEY and CDR2 SVGAGI. V lost 0 bases, J lost 2 bases, and 12 bases lay in between. This CDR3 contains 16 residues. Here the CDR3 reads CASSYSSDRITDTQYF. CDR3 bases: TGTGCCAGCAGTTACTCGAGTGACAGGATCACAGATACGCAGTATTTT.

The table lists this clone with a few counts. This chain joins TRBV10-2 and TRBJ2-3; 8 bases map to TRBD2. Trimming cost V 3 bases and J 1 base; bases outside gene matches: 9. The CDR3 is 17 amino acids. In germline, CDR1 is WSHSY, CDR2 SAAADI. The CDR3 DNA follows: TGCGCCAGCAGTGAATCCCGACTAGCGAGAGGCACAGATACGCAGTATTTT. It translates to CASSESRLARGTDTQYF.

J is TRBJ1-5 and V is TRBV4-2; 9 bases align to TRBD1. The germline V gene has CDR1 LGHNA and CDR2 YNFKEQ. The CDR3 loop spans 17 amino acids. V was clipped by 5 bases and J by 4 bases; unmatched bases: 12. The CDR3 nucleotides are TGTGCCAGCAGCTTGGGGGGAGGACAGGGGCGGAATCAGCCCCAGCATTTT. This encodes CASSLGGGQGRNQPQHF.

There are many counts of this clone. The genes are TRBV10-3 and TRBJ1-5; D call uncertain. The V gene lost 2 bases and the J gene lost 4 bases, with 12 bases spanning the gap. This CDR3 spans 15 amino acids. Germline-derived CDR1 and CDR2 are ENHRY and SYGVKD. The CDR3 loop reads CAISEGVGGNQPQHF. In nucleotides, the CDR3 is TGTGCCATCAGTGAGGGGGTTGGAGGGAATCAGCCCCAGCATTTT.

The table lists this clone with many counts. The V and J genes are TRBV28 and TRBJ1-1; 7 positions match TRBD1. The CDR3 sequence is 13 residues long. Germline V gives CDR1 MDHEN, CDR2 SYDVKM. The V and J ends lost 7 bases and 10 bases, in that order; junction bases with no gene match: 12. In nucleotides, the CDR3 is TGTGCCAGCACCCTTGGACAGGAACGGAGAGCTTTCTTT. Its protein is CASTLGQERRAFF.

This clone was observed many times. The chain carries TRBV28 and TRBJ2-7, with D maybe TRBD2 (5 bases). Germline V lookup: CDR1 MDHEN, CDR2 SYDVKM. The CDR3 extends over 14 amino acids. The V end was cut by 5 bases, the J end by 2 bases, with 13 bases between. For the CDR3, the DNA is TGTGCCAGCAGTCCCAGCGGAAATCCCTACGAGCAGTACTTC. Its protein is CASSPSGNPYEQYF.

The chain combines TRBV30 with TRBJ2-5, with TRBD2 identical over 11 bases. From germline, CDR1 is GTSNPN and CDR2 SVGIG (reference sequence). J was trimmed by 5 bases and V by 3 bases; bases with no gene match: 14. The CDR3 covers 17 residues. The CDR3 DNA follows: TGTGCCTGGAGAGGTAGCGGGAGGGCGGGGGCGTTGGAGACCCAGTACTTC. Encoded protein: CAWRGSGRAGALETQYF.

This clone was counted a few times. The V and J genes are TRBV27 and TRBJ1-5; D remains ambiguous. Germline V gene lookup returns CDR1 MNHEY and CDR2 SMNVEV (reference sequence). V lost 5 bases and J 2 bases, leaving 16 bases between the germline ends. The CDR3 has 16 amino acids. CDR3 nucleotide sequence: TGTGCCAGCAGTACAGCTCGGGCCCCTCGCAATCAGCCCCAGCATTTT. It yields the protein CASSTARAPRNQPQHF.

The chain employs TRBV9 and TRBJ1-2; 7 bases agree with TRBD1. This CDR3 spans 15 amino acids. Germline values: CDR1 SGDLS, CDR2 YYNGEE. V shed 4 bases and J 0 bases; nucleotides not matched to a gene: 6. CDR3 region: CASSQGGVANYGYTF. For the CDR3, the DNA is TGTGCCAGCAGCCAGGGGGGCGTAGCTAACTATGGCTACACCTTC.

The V call is TRBV19, the J call TRBJ1-2, with D unclear. This CDR3 is 15 amino acids long. From germline, CDR1 is LNHDA and CDR2 SQIVND (reference sequence). Trimming pared 3 bases from V and 6 bases from J, leaving 17 bases between. The CDR3 here is CASSIGSGIWNGYTF. The CDR3, as DNA: TGTGCCAGTAGTATTGGTAGCGGGATTTGGAATGGCTACACCTTC.

The table lists this clone with a few counts. The chain uses TRBV18 and TRBJ1-5; D gene unclear. Germline values: CDR1 KGHSH, CDR2 LQKENI. The V end was cut by 6 bases, the J end by 0 bases, with 12 bases between. The CDR3 sequence is 15 residues long. CDR3 DNA: TGTGCCAGCTCGAGGGCAGTCGATAGCAATCAGCCCCAGCATTTT. Translated, it gives CASSRAVDSNQPQHF.

The chain combines TRBV11-3 with TRBJ2-3; D might be TRBD1 (5 bases). This CDR3 has 15 amino acids. Germline CDR1 reads SGHNT; CDR2 reads YENEEA. The V end lost 2 bases, the J end lost 0 bases, and 9 bases lay between the germline ends. The CDR3 spells CASSLTGYSTDTQYF. Written as DNA, the CDR3 is TGTGCCAGCAGCTTAACAGGCTACAGCACAGATACGCAGTATTTT.

V is TRBV5-4 and J is TRBJ2-5, with D possibly TRBD1 on 5 matching bases. Trimming removed 0 bases at V and 0 bases at J, with 6 bases between. This CDR3 is built from 14 residues. The germline V gene encodes CDR1 SGHNT and CDR2 YYREEE (reference sequence). The CDR3 DNA sequence: TGTGCCAGCAGCTTGGGACAGTACCAAGAGACCCAGTACTTC. It yields the protein CASSLGQYQETQYF.

With regard to this clone: Other nucleotide sequences in the sample specify the same CDR3. The chain is built from TRBV6-1 and TRBJ2-1; 8 nucleotides agree with TRBD2. This CDR3 contains 14 residues. CDR1 and CDR2 (germline): MNHNS, SASEGT. The J segment lost 10 bases and the V segment lost 7 bases, leaving 12 bases of the junction unmatched. The CDR3 spells CASIRGGAPGEQFF. The CDR3 bases are TGTGCCAGCATCCGGGGGGGGGCGCCCGGAGAGCAGTTCTTC.

This clone has a handful of counts. This chain links TRBV28 with TRBJ2-1, with D possibly being TRBD1 (6 bases). Per germline, CDR1 MDHEN and CDR2 SYDVKM. The germline V and J ends were trimmed by 6 bases and 11 bases, with 14 bases remaining between them. This CDR3 comprises 12 residues. The CDR3 DNA is TGTGCCAGCAGCCGGACCGGACAGAAGCAGTTCTTC. Translation gives CASSRTGQKQFF.